This T cell receptor (beta chain) was obtained from a study of OX40 agonist ivuxolimab in advanced cancers. Study context: Dosing consisted of intravenous ivuxolimab at 0.01 to 10 mg/kg every 2 weeks.

Clones were sequenced by immunoSEQ multiplex PCR, and TCRdb holds only the in-frame ones, with some missing. The sample lists 100,000 or so clones, 65% to 90% occurring once. The CDR3 is 10 residues long. CDR1 is SSHAT, CDR2 FNYEAQ, per germline (reference sequence). This clonotype was obtained from an adult with an advanced solid tumor such as melanoma, head and neck, liver or kidney cancer. This sample comprised CD4+ or CD8+ T cells sorted from blood, obtained in a trial of the OX40 agonist ivuxolimab. This chain uses TRBV7-7 with TRBJ2-7; 8 positions match TRBD2. The CDR3 loop reads CASGTGEQYF. The CDR3 region has the DNA TGTGCTAGCGGGACGGGGGAGCAGTACTTC. The variable domain in full, with the rest retrieved from reference TRBV7-7 and TRBJ2-7, is GAGVSQSPRYKVTKRGQDVTLRCDPISSHATLYWYQQALGQGPEFLTYFNYEAQPDKSGLPSDRFSAERPEGSISTLTIQRTEQRDSAMYRCASGTGEQYFGPGTRLTVT.